This T cell receptor (beta chain) came from a study of cytomegalovirus exposure and HLA in healthy donors. Assay used: immunoSEQ multiplex PCR; TCRdb lists only in-frame clones, some missing. The repertoire holds 150,000 to 200,000 clones, with 89% as singletons. Trimming took off 5 bases at V and 2 bases at J, with 16 bases between the two ends. Germline V gene lookup returns CDR1 MNHEY and CDR2 SMNVEV (reference sequence). This CDR3 spans 16 amino acids. This receptor was identified in a woman aged 18-29 years in good health and CMV-seropositive. The chain links TRBV27 to TRBJ1-5, with D perhaps TRBD1 (5 bases). Sequencing was carried out using PBMCs. In DNA form, the CDR3 reads TGTGCCAGCAGTCCCAGGACACCGGGGGGCAATCAGCCCCAGCATTTT. This translates into CASSPRTPGGNQPQHF.